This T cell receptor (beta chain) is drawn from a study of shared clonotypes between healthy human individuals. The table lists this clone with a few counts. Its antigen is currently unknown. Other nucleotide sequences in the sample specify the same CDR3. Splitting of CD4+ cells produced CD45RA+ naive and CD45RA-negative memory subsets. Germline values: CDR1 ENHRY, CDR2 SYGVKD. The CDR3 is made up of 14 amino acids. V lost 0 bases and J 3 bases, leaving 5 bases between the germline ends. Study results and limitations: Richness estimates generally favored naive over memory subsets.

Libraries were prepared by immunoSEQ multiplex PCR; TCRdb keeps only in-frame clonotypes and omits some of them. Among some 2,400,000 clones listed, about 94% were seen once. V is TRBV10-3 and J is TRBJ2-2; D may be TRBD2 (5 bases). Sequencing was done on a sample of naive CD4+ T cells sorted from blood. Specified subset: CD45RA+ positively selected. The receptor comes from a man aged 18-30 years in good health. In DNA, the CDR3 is TGTGCCATCAGTGAGTCTAGCGACACCGGGGAGCTGTTTTTT. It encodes CAISESSDTGELFF.